The rows below give T cell receptor beta chains drawn from one sample of a study of T cell responses to AZD1222 COVID-19 vaccine. The assay was immunoSEQ multiplex PCR, and TCRdb's table has in-frame clones only and misses some. The table includes around 140,000 clones, approximately 85% detected once. The sequencing used peripheral blood, collected 28 days after the second dose of the MenACWY control vaccine. Source of these receptors: an adult who received the MenACWY meningococcal vaccine as a control. CDR3s leave out the opening cysteine and the closing phenylalanine or tryptophan.

CDR3 length	J gene	V gene	CDR3 protein
15	TRBJ1-2	TRBV4-3	ASSQNAARVSSYGYT
14	TRBJ1-3	TRBV5-1	ASSLQGQGAGNTIY
11	TRBJ1-1	TRBV6-4	ASSTEVNTEAF
13	TRBJ2-2	TRBV5-3	ASELAGVDTGELF
12	TRBJ1-2	TRBV5-4	ASSPEAGNYGYT
13	TRBJ2-1	TRBV3-1/TRBV3-2	ASSRPSGRLNEQF
13	TRBJ1-5	TRBV3-1/TRBV3-2	ASSQGPGANQPQH
11	TRBJ2-4	TRBV6-2/TRBV6-3	ASSYAAENIQY
12	TRBJ2-2	TRBV10-3	AISKREGTGELF
13	TRBJ1-2	TRBV4-1	ASSQDSSAGYGYT
12	TRBJ2-1	TRBV7-2	ASSLAQGVNEQF
13	TRBJ1-4	TRBV18	ASSPLGRENEKLF
14	TRBJ2-3	TRBV10-3	AISGLAGLAGDTQY
12	TRBJ1-6	TRBV4-1	ASSQDGWGVPLH
12	TRBJ2-2	TRBV2	ATDRAQGTGELF
11	TRBJ1-1	TRBV19	ASMRTGHTEAF
12	TRBJ2-7	TRBV7-8	ASSLGGTGGEQY
13	TRBJ2-5	TRBV6-5	ASSIGGGGSVTQY
11	TRBJ1-2	TRBV5-4	ASSSGSGYGYT
13	TRBJ2-2	TRBV7-2	ASSLAHQNTGELF
13	TRBJ2-2	TRBV7-3	ASSEGPPGTGELF
13	TRBJ1-4	TRBV5-1	ASSPRAATNEKLF
13	TRBJ2-3	TRBV25-1	ASSVTGGAQDTQY
14	TRBJ2-2	TRBV5-1	ASSWATGTRPGELF
12	TRBJ1-2	TRBV7-2	ASSLQGASYGYT
14	TRBJ2-2	TRBV6-5	ASSYRASQNTGELF
9	TRBJ1-1	TRBV29-1	SGRVGEGAF
12	TRBJ2-6	TRBV4-3	ASRWGSGANVLT
11	TRBJ1-1	TRBV15	ATSKPGSTEAF
13	TRBJ2-7	TRBV19	ASNPAGGGVYEQY
13	TRBJ2-5	TRBV5-8	ASSIGQGIGETQY
13	TRBJ1-1	TRBV19	ASSIDRQMNTEAF
13	TRBJ2-7	TRBV6-6	ASSYSRGDSYEQY
13	TRBJ1-2	TRBV5-4	ASSSLSGVFYGYT
12	TRBJ1-1	TRBV4-1	ASSQVGRNTEAF
16	TRBJ1-6	TRBV3-1/TRBV3-2	ASSHNSAWASNNSPLH
13	TRBJ1-6	TRBV6-5	ATRPTGSGDSPLH
14	TRBJ1-4	TRBV28	ASSGSQGATNEKLF
10	TRBJ2-7	TRBV29-1	SVGGPSYEQY
10	TRBJ2-5	TRBV9	ASSVDGETQY
14	TRBJ2-1	TRBV9	ASSDPVAGPLNEQF
13	TRBJ1-1	TRBV5-8	ASSLQTGLNTEAF
14	TRBJ2-5	TRBV5-4	ASSPGTSGGQETQY
11	TRBJ2-1	TRBV19	ASSIDLVNEQF
14	TRBJ1-6	TRBV28	ASSPWGLTGNSPLH
13	TRBJ2-6	TRBV5-4	ASLDRSSGANVLT
13	TRBJ1-2	TRBV5-4	ASSPGGADDYGYT
9	TRBJ2-5	TRBV11-3	ASSPGLFQY
12	TRBJ1-3	TRBV19	ASTGRGSGNTIY
10	TRBJ2-3	TRBV21-1	ACRGTTDTQY
11	TRBJ2-1	TRBV7-2	ASSLRSGNEQF
12	TRBJ2-3	TRBV25-1	ASEHSGTTDTQY
14	TRBJ1-3	TRBV7-9	ASSYGTGLSGNTIY
11	TRBJ1-5	TRBV3-1/TRBV3-2	ASSSTPGQPQH